These 21 T cell receptor beta chains came from one sample sequenced in a study of regulatory T cells in long-lasting Graves disease. Construction of TCR beta libraries relied on iRepertoire HTBI primers and on Arm-PCR targeting CDR3 regions. TCRdb used MiXCR to reprocess the multiplex PCR reads, holding one entry per CDR3 protein. This table holds over 500,000 distinct CDR3 sequences, about 16% found once. Noted time point: newly diagnosed GD, antithyroid drugs for less than 3 months. RNA isolated from PBMCs was used to make the TCR library. This same sample was also taken into another study, of T cells in Graves' hyperthyroidism and ophthalmopathy.

The material sequenced was peripheral blood mononuclear cells (PBMCs), taken at new diagnosis, from a patient treated with antithyroid drugs. These receptors were obtained from a woman aged 25 to 39 with Graves disease.

The chain uses TRBV20-1 and TRBJ2-7; 7 nucleotides align to TRBD2. Germline assignment: CDR1 DFQATT and CDR2 SNEGSKA (reference sequence). This CDR3 has 17 amino acids. CDR3 protein: CSSLFGGGGSASYEQYF. In DNA form, the CDR3 reads TGCAGCTCTCTTTTTGGCGGGGGAGGGAGCGCTTCCTACGAGCAGTACTTC.

This clonotype was picked up a small number of times. The chain couples TRBV5-4 to TRBJ2-7; D is unclear. Germline V gene sequence: CDR1 SGHNT, CDR2 YYREEE (reference sequence). V gave up 3 bases and J gave up 5 bases, with 12 bases separating them. The CDR3 has 13 residues. The CDR3 DNA follows: TGTGCCAGCAGCTATACTCGAGTCCACGAGCAGTACTTC. Translating it yields CASSYTRVHEQYF.

This clonotype has just a few counts. This chain uses TRBV28 with TRBJ2-4; the D gene is possibly TRBD1 (6 bases). The DNA end is a closer match to TRBJ2-7, so the J assignment may be wrong. Germline V gene sequence: CDR1 MDHEN, CDR2 SYDVKM. The CDR3 extends over 12 amino acids. As DNA, the CDR3 is TGTGCCAGCGCTAGGACAGCTTACGAGCAGTACTTC. This gives the protein CASARTAYEQYF.

The table lists this clonotype with a few counts. The V call is TRBV9, the J call TRBJ1-6; unclear D gene. Trimming pared 1 base from V and 5 bases from J, leaving 1 base between. The CDR3 covers 12 residues. Germline V gene lookup returns CDR1 SGDLS and CDR2 YYNGEE. The CDR3 is CASSVNNSPLHF. CDR3 nucleotide sequence: TGTGCCAGCAGCGTAAATAATTCACCCCTCCACTTT.

In its sample, this clonotype was seen a few times. The chain couples TRBV9 to TRBJ2-1, with 10 nucleotides matching TRBD2. The CDR3 has 17 amino acids. The junction had 14 bases not matched to a gene; V was cut back by 4 bases and J by 7 bases. CDR1 SGDLS and CDR2 YYNGEE come from the germline V gene. As DNA, the CDR3 is TGTGCCAGCAGCATTCAATCGGGACTAGCGTTTAAAAATGAGCAGTTCTTC. Translation gives CASSIQSGLAFKNEQFF.

This clonotype was seen ten or more times. The V call is TRBV2, the J call TRBJ1-2, with no clear D. The CDR3 extends over 11 amino acids. Germline V gene sequence: CDR1 SNHLY, CDR2 FYNNEI. V lost 6 bases to trimming and J lost 8 bases, with 10 bases between them. The CDR3 DNA reads as TGTGCCAGCAGGGAGGGAGGAGGCTACACCTTC. This codes for CASREGGGYTF.

The chain has TRBV28 and TRBJ2-3; 9 bases match TRBD2. Trimming removed 2 bases from V and 0 bases from J; junction bases left unmatched: 12. Germline loops: CDR1 MDHEN, CDR2 SYDVKM. The CDR3 is made up of 19 amino acids. DNA of the CDR3: TGTGCCAGCAGTTTAAGACTAGCGGAACTATCTACTAGCACAGATACGCAGTATTTT. Translated, it gives CASSLRLAELSTSTDTQYF.

This clonotype has just a few counts. This chain uses TRBV29-1 with TRBJ2-7, with 9 bases aligning to TRBD1. The CDR3 extends over 13 amino acids. The V gene's germline CDR1 is SQVTM and CDR2 ANQGSEA. J lost 2 bases, V lost 6 bases, and 5 bases had no gene match. The chain's CDR3 is CSVQRDRAYEQYF. As DNA, the CDR3 is TGCAGCGTCCAAAGGGACAGGGCCTACGAGCAGTACTTC.

The chain uses TRBV7-6 and TRBJ2-7; 9 bases fit TRBD1. Germline trimming cut 7 bases from V and 2 bases from J; bases unmatched to any gene: 6. The CDR3 length is 14 residues. Germline lookup yields CDR1 SGHVS and CDR2 FNYEAQ. CDR3 sequence (DNA): TGTGCCAGCACCTGGGGGACAGGGACCTACGAGCAGTACTTC. It specifies CASTWGTGTYEQYF.

The J gene is TRBJ2-1, the V gene TRBV7-9; D could derive from TRBD1 or TRBD2 (5 bases each). This CDR3 is built from 17 residues. V gave up 5 bases and J gave up 4 bases, with 21 bases separating them. From germline, CDR1 is SEHNR and CDR2 FQNEAQ (reference sequence). CDR3 in DNA: TGTGCCAGCAGCCCCTACCAGGGACGCAGACAATACAATGAGCAGTTCTTC. This codes for CASSPYQGRRQYNEQFF. The whole variable domain, remainder taken from reference TRBV7-9 and TRBJ2-1, is DTGVSQNPRHKITKRGQNVTFRCDPISEHNRLYWYRQTLGQGPEFLTYFQNEAQLEKSRLLSDRFSAERPKGSFSTLEIQRTEQGDSAMYLCASSPYQGRRQYNEQFFGPGTRLTVL.

The chain carries TRBV7-9 and TRBJ1-4; weak D call: TRBD1 (6 bases). Trimming cost V 5 bases and J 0 bases, with 22 bases left between them. This CDR3 comprises 19 residues. Germline V CDR1 and CDR2: SEHNR, FQNEAQ (reference sequence). This chain's CDR3 is CASSVLRGTRATTNEKLFF. As DNA, the CDR3 is TGTGCCAGCAGCGTACTTAGGGGGACCAGGGCCACAACTAATGAAAAACTGTTTTTT.

J is TRBJ2-2 and V is TRBV7-3; 7 nucleotides line up with TRBD2. CDR1 is SGHTA and CDR2 is FQGTGA in the germline V gene. The CDR3 extends over 18 amino acids. V was clipped by 1 base and J by 3 bases; unmatched bases: 11. The CDR3 region is CASSLMVGGPPDTGELFF. The CDR3, as DNA: TGTGCCAGCAGCTTAATGGTGGGAGGGCCCCCCGACACCGGGGAGCTGTTTTTT.

Worth noting for this clonotype: A much larger clone lies one base from this, so it may be a read error. This sequence joins TRBV9 and TRBJ1-2, with 8 bases lining up with TRBD1. Trimming cost V 4 bases and J 7 bases; bases outside gene matches: 6. The CDR3 contains 13 residues. CDR1 and CDR2 (germline): SGDLS, YYNGEE. The CDR3 spells CASSTRTGLGYTF. CDR3 in DNA: TGTGCCAGCAGCACCCGGACAGGGCTTGGCTACACCTTC. The whole variable domain, remainder taken from reference TRBV9 and TRBJ1-2, is DSGVTQTPKHLITATGQRVTLRCSPRSGDLSVYWYQQSLDQGLQFLIQYYNGEERAKGNILERFSAQQFPDLHSELNLSSLELGDSALYFCASSTRTGLGYTFGSGTRLTVV.

This clonotype was counted at least ten times. This chain joins TRBV28 and TRBJ1-6; 7 bases align to TRBD1. Germline V gene sequence: CDR1 MDHEN, CDR2 SYDVKM. The ends lost 2 bases at V and 7 bases at J; junction bases unmatched: 2. The CDR3 runs 14 residues. CDR3 in amino acids: CASSLDRANSPLHF. DNA of the CDR3: TGTGCCAGCAGTTTAGACAGGGCGAATTCACCCCTCCACTTT.

The V and J genes are TRBV27 and TRBJ2-7; TRBD2 is a possible D gene (5 bases). The germline V gene encodes CDR1 MNHEY and CDR2 SMNVEV (reference sequence). V lost 6 bases and J 7 bases, leaving 19 bases between the germline ends. This CDR3 spans 14 amino acids. DNA of the CDR3: TGTGCCAGCAGCCCATCAAAGGGAGTCTGGGAGCAGTACTTC. It is translated as CASSPSKGVWEQYF.

In this sample, this clonotype turned up a few times. The V call is TRBV7-9, the J call TRBJ2-3; D gene ambiguous. Per germline, CDR1 SEHNR and CDR2 FQNEAQ (reference sequence). Trimming removed 2 bases at V and 4 bases at J, with 19 bases between. The CDR3 totals 17 residues. CDR3 in amino acids: CASSLPRALLVSDTQYF. The CDR3 nucleotides are TGTGCCAGCAGCTTACCCCGAGCCCTCCTCGTGTCAGATACGCAGTATTTT.

This clonotype was seen a few times. This clone may be a read error of a much larger clone one base away. The chain recombines TRBV2 with TRBJ2-2; TRBD1 or TRBD2 may be the D gene (5 bases each). This CDR3 contains 14 residues. Germline values: CDR1 SNHLY, CDR2 FYNNEI. CDR3 coding DNA: TGTGCCACTAGGGCAGGCCAGGGCACCGGGGAGCCGTTTTTT. Translation: CATRAGQGTGEPFF.

To note about this clonotype: A much larger clone differs from this one at a single base, so this may be a read error. The CDR3 loop reads CASGQGYEQFF. In DNA, the CDR3 is TGTGCCAGTGGACAGGGCTACGAGCAGTTCTTC. This chain connects TRBV19 to TRBJ2-1; 8 bases agree with TRBD1. Per germline, CDR1 LNHDA and CDR2 SQIVND (reference sequence). The CDR3 runs to 11 residues. Trimming at V came to 8 bases and at J to 10 bases, leaving 4 bases not matched to a gene.

This clonotype was seen at least ten times. CDR3 in amino acids: CATSDNYRTGDTGELFF. In nucleotides, the CDR3 is TGTGCCACCAGTGACAATTACCGGACCGGGGACACCGGGGAGCTGTTTTTT. This rearrangement joins TRBV24-1 to TRBJ2-2; perhaps TRBD2 as D (5 bases). The germline V gene encodes CDR1 KGHDR and CDR2 SFDVKD. The CDR3 extends over 17 amino acids. V was trimmed by 4 bases and J by 3 bases, leaving 17 bases between them.

This rearrangement joins TRBV7-2 to TRBJ2-3; D uncertain. The ends were cut back, 8 bases at V and 6 bases at J, with 15 bases in the middle. Germline V gives CDR1 SGHTA, CDR2 FQGNSA. The CDR3 has 13 residues. The CDR3, as DNA: TGTGCCAGCGGCACCACCTACTCCGATACGCAGTATTTT. Amino acids: CASGTTYSDTQYF.

On this clonotype: A much larger clone lies one base from this, so it may be a read error. The genes are TRBV24-1 and TRBJ2-5, with D possibly TRBD2 on 6 matching bases. Germline V gene sequence: CDR1 KGHDR, CDR2 SFDVKD. CDR3 size: 14 residues. The CDR3 coding sequence is TGTGCCACCAGTGATTTGACAGGCGGGGAGACCCAGTGCTTC. As protein: CATSDLTGGETQCF.